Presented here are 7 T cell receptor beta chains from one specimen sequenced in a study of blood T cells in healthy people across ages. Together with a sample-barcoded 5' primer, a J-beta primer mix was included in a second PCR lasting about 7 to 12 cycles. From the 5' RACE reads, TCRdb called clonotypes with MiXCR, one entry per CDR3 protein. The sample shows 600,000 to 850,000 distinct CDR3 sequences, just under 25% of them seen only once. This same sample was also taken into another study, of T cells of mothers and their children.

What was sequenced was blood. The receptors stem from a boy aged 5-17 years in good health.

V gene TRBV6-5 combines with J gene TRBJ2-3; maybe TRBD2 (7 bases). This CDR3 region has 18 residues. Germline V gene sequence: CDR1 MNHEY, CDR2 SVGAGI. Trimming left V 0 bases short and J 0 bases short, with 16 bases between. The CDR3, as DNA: TGTGCCAGCAGTTACTCGATTCTAGGGGGGGCGAGCACAGATACGCAGTATTTT. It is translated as CASSYSILGGASTDTQYF.

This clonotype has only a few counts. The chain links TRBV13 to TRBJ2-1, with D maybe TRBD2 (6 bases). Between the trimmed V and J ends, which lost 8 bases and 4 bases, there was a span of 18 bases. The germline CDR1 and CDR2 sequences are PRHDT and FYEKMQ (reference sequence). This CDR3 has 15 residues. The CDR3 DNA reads TGTGCCAGCTCGGGCGGGGTCGCTTTATACAATGAGCAGTTCTTC. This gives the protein CASSGGVALYNEQFF.

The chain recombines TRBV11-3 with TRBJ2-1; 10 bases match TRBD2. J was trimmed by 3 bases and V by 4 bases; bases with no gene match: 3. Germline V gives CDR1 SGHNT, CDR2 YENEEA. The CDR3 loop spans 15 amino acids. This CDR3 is CASSSKRGGYNEQFF. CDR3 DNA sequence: TGTGCCAGCAGCTCGAAGCGGGGGGGCTACAATGAGCAGTTCTTC.

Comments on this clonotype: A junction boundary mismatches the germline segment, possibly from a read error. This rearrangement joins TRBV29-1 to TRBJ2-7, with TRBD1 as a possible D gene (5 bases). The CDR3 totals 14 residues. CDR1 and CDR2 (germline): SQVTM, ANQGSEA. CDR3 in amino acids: CSVGGRQNFYEQHF. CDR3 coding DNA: TGCAGCGTTGGGGGCAGACAGAATTTCTACGAGCAGCACTTC.

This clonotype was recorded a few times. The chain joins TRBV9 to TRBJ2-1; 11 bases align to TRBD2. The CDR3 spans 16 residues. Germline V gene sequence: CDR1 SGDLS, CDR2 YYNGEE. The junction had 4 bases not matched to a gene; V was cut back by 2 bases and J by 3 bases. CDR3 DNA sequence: TGTGCCAGCAGCGTGCCGACTAGCGGGAACTACAATGAGCAGTTCTTC. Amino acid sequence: CASSVPTSGNYNEQFF.

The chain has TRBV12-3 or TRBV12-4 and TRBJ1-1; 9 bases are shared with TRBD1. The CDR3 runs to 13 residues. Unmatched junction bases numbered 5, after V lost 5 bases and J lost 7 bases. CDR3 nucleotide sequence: TGTGCCAGCAGTGCCGGACAGGGGAATGAAGCTTTCTTT. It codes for CASSAGQGNEAFF.

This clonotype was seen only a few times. The CDR3 protein is CASSLGREGHEQYF. CDR3 nucleotide sequence: TGCGCCAGCAGCTTGGGGAGGGAAGGCCACGAGCAGTACTTC. The rearrangement uses TRBV5-1 and TRBJ2-5, with D tentatively TRBD2 (6 bases). The end of the DNA is better explained by TRBJ2-7, so the J call may be wrong. There are 14 residues in the CDR3. Looked up from germline, CDR1 is SGHRS and CDR2 is YFSETQ.